This record concerns one T cell receptor (beta chain) sequence. The antigen remains undetermined. The data were produced by immunoSEQ multiplex PCR, yet TCRdb's version contains in-frame clones alone and is incomplete. The sample includes tens of thousands of clones, 96% of them seen just once. The data were taken from a study of siplizumab effects on memory and regulatory T cells. Overall study findings and caveats: The authors mapped only a minor fraction of alloreactive clones to unstimulated subsets. Significant reduction of alloreactive sequences traceable to unstimulated CD4+ memory cells was observed with siplizumab. The authors did not confirm suppressive function in proliferating Tregs from siplizumab cultures. Naive T cells looked more diverse than memory cells and looked like major alloresponse contributors.

The CDR3 loop spans 15 amino acids. The germline CDR1 and CDR2 sequences are MNHNS and SASEGT. V lost 6 bases, J lost 5 bases, and 10 bases stayed unmatched. The sequencing sample was made of naive CD4+ T cells sorted from blood. This sequence joins TRBV6-1 and TRBJ2-5, with 9 nucleotides matching TRBD1. This sequence originates from a human donor in good health. Here the CDR3 DNA reads TGTGCCAGCAGGGCGAGGACAGGGGTGGAGGAGACCCAGTACTTC. Translated: CASRARTGVEETQYF.